The rows below give T cell receptor beta chains drawn from one sample of a study of blood T cell repertoires in COVID-19. This table comes from immunoSEQ multiplex PCR, and its TCRdb copy is limited to in-frame clones, with some not included. The profile covers 150,000 to 180,000 clones, with roughly 82% appearing a single time and over 8% taken by the ten largest. Sequencing used peripheral blood. These receptor sequences come from a woman in her 50s with acute or convalescent COVID-19. CDR3s include the opening cysteine and the closing phenylalanine or tryptophan. Fields, in order: D gene, J gene, CDR3 length, clone size, V gene, CDR3 protein, CDR3 DNA. D genes are given only for firm matches. Clone size, where shown, is once, few, many, or a class for clones that have expanded.

d_gene: -; j_gene: TRBJ2-7; len: 11; abundance: -; v_gene: TRBV7-9; CDR3aa: CASSTHYEQYF; CDR3nt: TGTGCCAGCAGTACTCACTACGAGCAGTACTTC
d_gene: -; j_gene: TRBJ2-7; len: 13; abundance: -; v_gene: TRBV28; CDR3aa: CASMEGGYYEQYF; CDR3nt: TGTGCCAGCATGGAGGGGGGGTACTACGAGCAGTACTTC
d_gene: TRBD1; j_gene: TRBJ2-5; len: 13; abundance: few; v_gene: TRBV6-5; CDR3aa: CASRTGGGETQYF; CDR3nt: TGTGCCAGCAGGACAGGGGGCGGAGAGACCCAGTACTTC
d_gene: -; j_gene: TRBJ2-7; len: 13; abundance: -; v_gene: TRBV18; CDR3aa: CASRSDSAYEQYF; CDR3nt: TGTGCCAGCAGATCGGACAGCGCTTACGAGCAGTACTTC
d_gene: TRBD2; j_gene: TRBJ2-5; len: 15; abundance: few; v_gene: TRBV5-5; CDR3aa: CASSLTSGGIETQYF; CDR3nt: TGTGCCAGCAGCTTAACTAGCGGGGGTATTGAGACCCAGTACTTC
d_gene: TRBD1; j_gene: TRBJ1-6; len: 13; abundance: -; v_gene: TRBV7-2; CDR3aa: CASSLGTGSALHF; CDR3nt: TGTGCCAGCAGCCTCGGGACAGGCTCAGCCCTCCACTTT
d_gene: -; j_gene: TRBJ2-3; len: 15; abundance: -; v_gene: TRBV7-3; CDR3aa: CASSLTGAGTDTQYF; CDR3nt: TGTGCCAGCAGCTTAACGGGGGCCGGCACAGATACGCAGTATTTT
d_gene: TRBD1; j_gene: TRBJ2-2; len: 14; abundance: once; v_gene: TRBV2; CDR3aa: CASRDRGHTGELFF; CDR3nt: TGTGCCAGCAGGGACAGGGGGCACACCGGGGAGCTGTTTTTT
d_gene: TRBD2; j_gene: TRBJ2-1; len: 15; abundance: -; v_gene: TRBV9; CDR3aa: CASSASGGRYNEQFF; CDR3nt: TGTGCCAGCAGTGCTAGCGGGGGGCGCTACAATGAGCAGTTCTTC
d_gene: TRBD2; j_gene: TRBJ2-3; len: 17; abundance: -; v_gene: TRBV5-1; CDR3aa: CASSPPPSPGGRDTQYF; CDR3nt: TGCGCCAGCAGCCCACCGCCCAGTCCGGGAGGGCGAGATACGCAGTATTTT
d_gene: -; j_gene: TRBJ1-1; len: 13; abundance: -; v_gene: TRBV2; CDR3aa: CANHRARNTEAFF; CDR3nt: TGTGCCAACCACAGGGCGAGGAACACTGAAGCTTTCTTT
d_gene: TRBD1; j_gene: TRBJ2-7; len: 14; abundance: -; v_gene: TRBV19; CDR3aa: CASSPRGQYYEQYF; CDR3nt: TGTGCCAGTAGTCCTCGGGGACAGTACTACGAGCAGTACTTC
d_gene: TRBD1; j_gene: TRBJ1-6; len: 14; abundance: -; v_gene: TRBV14; CDR3aa: CASSQRDRNSPLHF; CDR3nt: TGTGCCAGCAGCCAACGGGACAGAAATTCACCCCTCCACTTT
d_gene: -; j_gene: TRBJ2-1; len: 11; abundance: -; v_gene: TRBV13; CDR3aa: CASSRDTEQFF; CDR3nt: TGTGCCAGCAGCAGGGACACCGAGCAGTTCTTC
d_gene: -; j_gene: TRBJ1-1; len: 13; abundance: -; v_gene: TRBV29-1; CDR3aa: CSADSPTGTEAFF; CDR3nt: TGCAGCGCAGACAGCCCGACGGGCACTGAAGCTTTCTTT
d_gene: TRBD1; j_gene: TRBJ1-1; len: 20; abundance: -; v_gene: TRBV3-1/TRBV3-2; CDR3aa: CARIGRDRAPPSGPNTEAFF; CDR3nt: TGTGCCAGGATAGGGAGGGACAGGGCTCCGCCCAGCGGCCCGAACACTGAAGCTTTCTTT
d_gene: -; j_gene: TRBJ2-7; len: 15; abundance: -; v_gene: TRBV12-5; CDR3aa: CASGLRTGHHYEQYF; CDR3nt: TGTGCTAGTGGTTTGAGAACGGGACACCACTACGAGCAGTACTTC
d_gene: TRBD1; j_gene: TRBJ2-7; len: 14; abundance: once; v_gene: TRBV11-2; CDR3aa: CASSFSGGSNEQYF; CDR3nt: TGTGCCAGCAGCTTTTCAGGGGGCTCCAACGAGCAGTACTTC
d_gene: TRBD2; j_gene: TRBJ2-1; len: 17; abundance: -; v_gene: TRBV4-3; CDR3aa: CASSQQTSGGAWNEQFF; CDR3nt: TGCGCCAGCAGCCAACAAACTAGCGGGGGGGCCTGGAATGAGCAGTTCTTC
d_gene: -; j_gene: TRBJ2-1; len: 16; abundance: -; v_gene: TRBV5-6; CDR3aa: CASSSAKGAAYNEQFF; CDR3nt: TGTGCCAGCAGCTCGGCTAAGGGAGCCGCCTACAATGAGCAGTTCTTC
d_gene: TRBD1; j_gene: TRBJ2-1; len: 16; abundance: -; v_gene: TRBV4-1; CDR3aa: CASSRARTGGYNEQFF; CDR3nt: TGCGCCAGCAGCCGAGCCCGGACAGGGGGTTACAATGAGCAGTTCTTC
d_gene: -; j_gene: TRBJ2-7; len: 17; abundance: few; v_gene: TRBV13; CDR3aa: CASSSAGQGIVSYEQYF; CDR3nt: TGTGCCAGCAGCTCCGCCGGACAAGGTATTGTCTCCTACGAGCAGTACTTC